The clone carrying this TCR beta chain was observed a few times. This sample stems from a study of blood T cell repertoires in COVID-19. On the study more broadly: COVID-19 samples from acute and convalescent phases originated in the United States, Italy and Spain. Sources were T cells, B-cell-depleted T cells, or PBMCs; the material itself was cDNA or gDNA.

In Cohort 3, a recovered donor had either two negative PCRs, clearance, or symptom resolution. Data came from immunoSEQ multiplex PCR; TCRdb stores just in-frame clones and leaves some out. The table records roughly 200,000 clones, 81% of them present only once. Germline loops: CDR1 SSHAT, CDR2 FNYEAQ (reference sequence). With 2 bases removed from V and 7 bases from J, the gap between germline ends came to 15 bases. CDR3 size: 14 residues. The chain joins TRBV7-7 to TRBJ2-7; TRBD2 might be the D (6 bases). This sequence originates from a man aged 35 to 55 who had recovered from COVID-19. The material sequenced was PBMCs or T cells enriched from blood (not recorded which). The CDR3 coding sequence is TGTGCCAGCAGCTTATCAGTACTAGCTGGAGAGCAGTACTTC. The encoded protein is CASSLSVLAGEQYF.